This TCR beta chain was retrieved from a study of T cell responses to AZD1222 COVID-19 vaccine. Regarding the study as a whole: The study reported that nearly half of spike-specific TCRs target unmutated variant regions. Compared with day 0, the breadth and depth of the Spike-specific TCR repertoire rose significantly after two doses of AZD1222. Seropositivity was recorded at baseline in only 6 or 7 AZD1222 recipients.

Turning to this clone: Its antigen is not known.

V was trimmed by 7 bases and J by 4 bases, leaving 13 bases between them. Germline CDR1 is SQVTM and CDR2 is ANQGSEA. CDR3 size: 12 residues. Sequencing was performed with immunoSEQ multiplex PCR; in TCRdb, only in-frame clones are kept and a portion is missing. The sample consists of roughly 150,000 clones, about 88% of them appearing once. The chain couples TRBV29-1 to TRBJ1-2; TRBD1 might be the D (5 bases). The clonotype originates from an adult who had recovered from COVID-19. The sequenced sample was peripheral blood, obtained after recovery from COVID-19. For the CDR3, the DNA is TGCAGCGCGGGGGAGGGAACCTATGGCTACACCTTC. Encoded protein: CSAGEGTYGYTF.